Below are 27 T cell receptor beta chains sequenced from a single sample in a study of T-cell memory formation after mild COVID-19. TCRdb reanalysed the 5' RACE reads using MiXCR and keeps one entry per CDR3 protein. The data hold more than 80,000 distinct CDR3 sequences, with 15% to 20% observed a single time. The sample consisted of PBMCs or a T cell subset sorted from them (not recorded which). These receptors came from an adult woman who had mild COVID-19 (a few samples of this study predate the infection). Cell type and time point are not known.

In its sample, this clonotype was seen a few times. The V call is TRBV7-9, the J call TRBJ2-7, with D possibly TRBD1 on 6 matching bases. The germline gives CDR1 SEHNR, CDR2 FQNEAQ (reference sequence). Trimming left V 1 base short and J 3 bases short, with 19 bases between. The CDR3 has 17 residues. For the CDR3, the DNA is TGTGCCAGCAGCTTAGGAGGTGGGGCCAGGGGAAGCTACGAGCAGTACTTC. This gives the protein CASSLGGGARGSYEQYF.

The V and J genes are TRBV27 and TRBJ1-1, with a tentative D call TRBD1 (5 bases). V gave up 2 bases and J gave up 5 bases, with 9 bases separating them. CDR1 and CDR2 (germline): MNHEY, SMNVEV (reference sequence). The CDR3 is made up of 13 amino acids. For the CDR3, the DNA is TGTGCCAGCAGTTTAGCCTGGGGGACTGAAGCTTTCTTT. The encoded protein is CASSLAWGTEAFF.

This clonotype came up many times. The CDR3 sequence is CASSPLAGGPYEQYF. The DNA of the CDR3 is TGTGCCAGTAGTCCTCTAGCGGGAGGGCCTTACGAGCAGTACTTC. The genes are TRBV19 and TRBJ2-7; 12 bases align to TRBD2. V lost 5 bases to trimming and J lost 4 bases; unmatched junction nucleotides: 6. Germline V gives CDR1 LNHDA, CDR2 SQIVND (reference sequence). This CDR3 comprises 15 residues.

This clonotype was seen a handful of times. The DNA of the CDR3 is TGCAGCGTTGTTAGGGTTGACTATGGCTACACCTTC. Amino acid sequence: CSVVRVDYGYTF. V is TRBV29-1 and J is TRBJ1-2; D remains unclear. Germline V lookup: CDR1 SQVTM, CDR2 ANQGSEA. V lost 4 bases and J 3 bases, leaving 9 bases between the germline ends. This CDR3 has 12 amino acids.

The rearrangement uses TRBV7-9 and TRBJ2-3; D is ambiguous. This CDR3 contains 15 residues. Germline-derived CDR1 and CDR2 are SEHNR and FQNEAQ (reference sequence). Trimming cost V 4 bases and J 5 bases, with 16 bases left between them. CDR3 in amino acids: CASSSDSYLGDTQYF. CDR3 sequence (DNA): TGTGCCAGCAGCTCGGATAGCTATCTCGGAGATACGCAGTATTTT.

The V and J genes are TRBV13 and TRBJ2-7; D call uncertain. The CDR3 sequence is 13 residues long. CDR1 PRHDT and CDR2 FYEKMQ come from the germline V gene (reference sequence). V lost 5 bases and J lost 2, with 10 bases in between. The CDR3 nucleotides read TGTGCCAGCAGCACTGGACCTGCCTACGAGCAGTACTTC. It encodes CASSTGPAYEQYF. Full variable domain (missing parts from reference TRBV13 and TRBJ2-7): AAGVIQSPRHLIKEKRETATLKCYPIPRHDTVYWYQQGPGQDPQFLISFYEKMQSDKGSIPDRFSAQQFSDYHSELNMSSLELGDSALYFCASSTGPAYEQYFGPGTRLTVT.

The chain couples TRBV9 to TRBJ2-1; 7 nucleotides agree with TRBD2. Germline assignment: CDR1 SGDLS and CDR2 YYNGEE. The CDR3 spans 17 residues. Losses at the gene ends were 0 bases for V and 8 bases for J; bases not matched to a gene: 14. DNA for the CDR3: TGTGCCAGCAGCGTAGGCCAAACCGGGACTAACGGAGATGAGCAGTTCTTC. This translates into CASSVGQTGTNGDEQFF.

This clonotype was seen a few times. J is TRBJ1-5 and V is TRBV20-1; D unclear. The germline gives CDR1 DFQATT, CDR2 SNEGSKA (reference sequence). V shed 0 bases and J shed 7 bases, with 16 bases lying between them. This CDR3 spans 15 amino acids. This CDR3 reads CSAREYSGVWQPQHF. The DNA of the CDR3 is TGCAGTGCTAGAGAATACAGTGGGGTATGGCAGCCCCAGCATTTT.

In this sample, this clonotype turned up a few times. CDR3: CATSDPTWTSGNEQFF. The CDR3 DNA follows: TGTGCCACCAGTGACCCTACTTGGACTAGCGGCAATGAGCAGTTCTTC. The genes are TRBV24-1 and TRBJ2-1; 10 bases are shared with TRBD2. Trimming removed 4 bases from V and 6 bases from J; junction bases left unmatched: 8. Germline V gene lookup returns CDR1 KGHDR and CDR2 SFDVKD. The CDR3 is 16 residues long.

The V call is TRBV12-3 or TRBV12-4, the J call TRBJ2-5; a weak D match, TRBD2 (6 bases). V was trimmed by 5 bases and J by 3 bases, leaving 25 bases between them. The CDR3 is made up of 18 amino acids. The CDR3: CASSRLVFWGDPKETQYF. CDR3 in DNA: TGTGCCAGCAGTCGCTTAGTATTTTGGGGGGATCCCAAAGAGACCCAGTACTTC.

The rearrangement uses TRBV29-1 and TRBJ2-5; 8 positions agree with TRBD2. This CDR3 comprises 14 residues. With V trimmed by 6 bases and J by 5 bases, 11 bases remained unmatched. Germline assignment: CDR1 SQVTM and CDR2 ANQGSEA. The CDR3, as DNA: TGCAGCGTAGACGGGGGGGCCAGATCGGAGACCCAGTACTTC. Encoded protein: CSVDGGARSETQYF.

With respect to this clonotype: One end of the junction varies from germline; a read error may be responsible. The chain employs TRBV7-6 and TRBJ2-1; TRBD2 matches 9 bases. Germline V gene lookup returns CDR1 SGHVS and CDR2 FNYEAQ. CDR3 length equals 14 residues. CDR3 sequence: CAIVSGSSYHEQFF. The CDR3 DNA reads TGTGCCATCGTTAGCGGGAGCTCCTACCATGAGCAGTTCTTC.

There are a few counts of this clonotype. The rearrangement joins TRBV7-9 to TRBJ2-7, with 8 nucleotides matching TRBD2. The CDR3 contains 16 residues. J gave up 0 bases and V 1 base, and 5 bases lay outside the gene matches. CDR1 and CDR2 (germline): SEHNR, FQNEAQ (reference sequence). The CDR3 loop reads CASSLGFSGSSYEQYF. For the CDR3, the DNA is TGTGCCAGCAGCTTAGGTTTCAGCGGGAGCTCCTACGAGCAGTACTTC.

This clonotype came up a few times. The chain carries TRBV7-9 and TRBJ2-3; 8 bases map to TRBD2. V gave up 7 bases and J gave up 7 bases; unmatched junction bases: 13. The CDR3 sequence is 15 residues long. Germline loops: CDR1 SEHNR, CDR2 FQNEAQ (reference sequence). CDR3 sequence (DNA): TGTGCCAGCAAAGGCCCAGCGGGAGCGACCTATACGCAGTATTTT. Residues: CASKGPAGATYTQYF.

This clonotype turned up a few times. V usage is TRBV30 and J usage is TRBJ2-7; D ambiguous. CDR1 and CDR2 from the germline V gene are GTSNPN and SVGIG (reference sequence). The V end was cut by 2 bases, the J end by 3 bases, with 5 bases between. The CDR3 covers 11 residues. The CDR3 nucleotides are TGTGCCTGGAGTCGCAGCTACGAGCAGTACTTC. Its protein product is CAWSRSYEQYF.

The chain joins TRBV29-1 to TRBJ2-7; TRBD1 is a possible D gene (6 bases). CDR1 and CDR2 from the germline V gene are SQVTM and ANQGSEA. The CDR3 is made up of 15 amino acids. With 2 bases removed from V and 1 base from J, the gap between germline ends came to 15 bases. The CDR3 loop reads CSVESWQGNSYEQYF. The CDR3, as DNA: TGCAGCGTTGAATCATGGCAGGGGAATTCCTACGAGCAGTACTTC.

The genes are TRBV5-1 and TRBJ2-7; 7 nucleotides line up with TRBD1. CDR3 size: 13 residues. In germline, CDR1 is SGHRS, CDR2 YFSETQ. The junction had 6 bases not matched to a gene; V was cut back by 4 bases and J by 5 bases. The DNA for the CDR3 is TGCGCCAGCAGCATGACAGGGAGCCACGAGCAGTACTTC. Translation gives CASSMTGSHEQYF.

The table lists this clonotype with a few counts. The chain recombines TRBV11-2 with TRBJ1-1; 7 bases are shared with TRBD1. CDR3 length: 14 amino acids. Germline V gene data show CDR1 as SGHAT and CDR2 as FQNNGV. V was clipped by 1 base and J by 4 bases; unmatched bases: 3. The CDR3 DNA reads TGTGCCAGCAGCTTAGGACAGGGCACCACTGAAGCTTTCTTT. It codes for CASSLGQGTTEAFF.

This chain links TRBV3-1 with TRBJ2-3, with D possibly TRBD2 on 5 matching bases. Trimming removed 0 bases at V and 1 base at J, with 11 bases between. The V gene's germline CDR1 is LGHDT and CDR2 YNNKEL (reference sequence). The CDR3 has 16 amino acids. In DNA form, the CDR3 reads TGTGCCAGCAGCCAAGAATTGCCCGGGGGCACAGATACGCAGTATTTT. Translated, it gives CASSQELPGGTDTQYF.

The chain joins TRBV6-6 to TRBJ1-5; 7 bases line up with TRBD1. This CDR3 spans 14 amino acids. CDR1 MNHNY and CDR2 SVGAGI come from the germline V gene (reference sequence). Trimming at V came to 3 bases and at J to 4 bases, leaving 3 bases not matched to a gene. The CDR3 loop reads CASSYGTVNQPQHF. CDR3 DNA: TGTGCCAGCAGTTATGGGACAGTGAATCAGCCCCAGCATTTT.

This clonotype was found a few times. The chain carries TRBV20-1 and TRBJ2-7; 10 bases fit TRBD1. From germline, CDR1 is DFQATT and CDR2 SNEGSKA (reference sequence). The CDR3 covers 14 residues. After removal of 5 bases from V and 6 bases from J, the junction contained 10 bases not matched to a gene. The CDR3 spells CSAPSGTGVIEQYF. Here the CDR3 DNA reads TGCAGTGCTCCATCCGGGACAGGGGTAATCGAGCAGTACTTC.

The chain couples TRBV24-1 to TRBJ2-1; no clear D gene. CDR3 length: 12 amino acids. The V gene's germline CDR1 is KGHDR and CDR2 SFDVKD. With 5 bases removed from V and 13 bases from J, the gap between germline ends came to 14 bases. This chain's CDR3 is CATSAPGTAQFF. DNA for the CDR3: TGTGCCACCAGTGCCCCCGGTACAGCTCAGTTCTTC.

This clonotype was observed a handful of times. The chain carries TRBV7-8 and TRBJ2-3, with 9 bases that match TRBD2. This CDR3 has 16 residues. Germline CDR1 reads SGHVS; CDR2 reads FQNEAQ. V shed 1 base, J shed 4 bases, and the junction held 6 bases outside the gene matches. CDR3 residues: CASSLGISGGPDTQYF. The CDR3 DNA sequence: TGTGCCAGCAGCTTAGGGATTAGCGGGGGCCCAGATACGCAGTATTTT.

The chain links TRBV4-3 to TRBJ2-1; 11 bases match TRBD2. The CDR3 contains 15 residues. Per the germline V gene, CDR1 is LGHNA and CDR2 is YSLEER. V shed 4 bases, J shed 8 bases, and the junction held 7 bases outside the gene matches. CDR3: CASSRGTSGVDEQFF. DNA of the CDR3: TGCGCCAGCAGCCGAGGGACTAGCGGAGTCGATGAGCAGTTCTTC.

This clonotype was picked up a small number of times. This chain joins TRBV25-1 and TRBJ2-3; D could derive from TRBD1 or TRBD2 (5 bases each). CDR1 MGHDK and CDR2 SYGVNS come from the germline V gene. There are 17 residues in the CDR3. V was pared by 2 bases and J by 0 bases, with 15 bases between. The DNA of the CDR3 is TGTGCCAGCAGTGAACGATTCGGGACGGAGAGCACAGATACGCAGTATTTT. It yields the protein CASSERFGTESTDTQYF.

J is TRBJ2-1 and V is TRBV6-5; possibly TRBD2 for D (5 bases). From germline, CDR1 is MNHEY and CDR2 SVGAGI. This CDR3 region has 15 residues. V was cut by 2 bases and J by 8 bases, with 16 bases left in between. CDR3 sequence: CASSYEGKEGDEQFF. The CDR3 bases are TGTGCCAGCAGTTACGAGGGTAAAGAGGGAGATGAGCAGTTCTTC.

This clonotype has only one observation. The CDR3, as DNA: TGCAGTGCATCGGGACAGGGGATTCTTGGAAGGAATTCACCCCTCCACTTT. It encodes CSASGQGILGRNSPLHF. This sequence joins TRBV20-1 and TRBJ1-6; TRBD1 matches 10 bases. The junction had 15 bases not matched to a gene; V was cut back by 6 bases and J by 7 bases. Germline values: CDR1 DFQATT, CDR2 SNEGSKA (reference sequence). The CDR3 consists of 17 residues.